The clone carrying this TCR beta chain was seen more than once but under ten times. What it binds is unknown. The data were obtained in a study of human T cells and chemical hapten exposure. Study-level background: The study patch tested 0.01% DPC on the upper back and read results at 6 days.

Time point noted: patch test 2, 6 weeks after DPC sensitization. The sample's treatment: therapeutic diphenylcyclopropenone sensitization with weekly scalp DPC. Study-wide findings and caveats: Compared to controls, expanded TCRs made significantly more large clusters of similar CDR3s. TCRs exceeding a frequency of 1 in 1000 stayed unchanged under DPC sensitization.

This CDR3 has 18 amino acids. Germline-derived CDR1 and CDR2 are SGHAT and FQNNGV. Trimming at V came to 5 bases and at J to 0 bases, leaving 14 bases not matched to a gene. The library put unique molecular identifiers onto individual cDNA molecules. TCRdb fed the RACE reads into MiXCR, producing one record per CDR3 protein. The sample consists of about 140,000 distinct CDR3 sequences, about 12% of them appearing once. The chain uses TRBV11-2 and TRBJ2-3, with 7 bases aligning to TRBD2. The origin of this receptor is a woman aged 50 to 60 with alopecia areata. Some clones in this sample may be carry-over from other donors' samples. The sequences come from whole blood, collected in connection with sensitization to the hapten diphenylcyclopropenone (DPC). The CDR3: CASSPTLGSGTSTDTQYF. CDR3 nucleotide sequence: TGTGCCAGCAGCCCTACGTTAGGAAGCGGGACTAGCACAGATACGCAGTATTTT.